This section outlines one T cell receptor beta chain sequence together with its context. Synthesis of TCR beta cDNA was carried out from about 540 ng total RNA with a constant-region primer. Modified slightly, ARM-PCR produced TCR beta libraries over three nested multiplex PCR rounds. The first two PCR rounds used TRBV1-TRBV30 forward primers with a C-beta reverse primer, about 10 cycles each. TCRdb passed the multiplex PCR reads through MiXCR, listing each CDR3 protein once. The sample includes under 200,000 distinct CDR3 sequences, less than 70% of them seen just once. The data were taken from a study of tumor-infiltrating lymphocytes in primary liver carcinoma. Study overall: Patients were men and women aged 30 to 69 years. Maximum tumor diameters ranged from about 4.2 to 11 cm, stage T1-T3 N0M0.

Germline V gene data show CDR1 as SGHNT and CDR2 as YENEEA. With 2 bases removed from V and 0 bases from J, the gap between germline ends came to 7 bases. CDR3 length: 14 amino acids. Out of unsorted whole blood came the blood RNA, and germline DNA was extracted as well. Before the operation took place, about 4 milliliters of peripheral blood were collected. Input material: peripheral blood. This sequence was found in a woman in her sixties with primary liver carcinoma and hepatitis B virus infection. The chain has TRBV11-3 and TRBJ2-5, with no clear D. For the CDR3, the DNA is TGTGCCAGCAGCTTAATCAGGTACCAAGAGACCCAGTACTTC. As protein: CASSLIRYQETQYF.